The 30 T cell receptor beta chains in this list originate from one sample, sequenced in a study of blood T cells in healthy people across ages. It was with a sample-barcoded 5' primer and a J-beta primer mix that a second PCR of roughly 7 to 12 cycles was run. From the 5' RACE reads, TCRdb called clonotypes with MiXCR, one entry per CDR3 protein. The sample contains hundreds of thousands of distinct CDR3 sequences, 45% to 50% of which appear only once. Material for sequencing was blood. The receptors stem from a man aged 30-40 years in good health.

In its sample, this clonotype was seen many times. The J gene is TRBJ2-5, the V gene TRBV4-3; 7 nucleotides agree with TRBD1. CDR1 is LGHNA and CDR2 is YSLEER in the germline V gene. V trimming: 2 bases; J trimming: 2 bases; junction bases outside the gene matches: 8. The CDR3 contains 16 residues. The CDR3 DNA reads as TGCGCCAGCAGCCAAAATCCCTCGGGACAGCAAGAGACCCAGTACTTC. The encoded protein is CASSQNPSGQQETQYF.

The sample holds a few counts of this clonotype. The V gene is TRBV29-1, the J gene TRBJ2-5, with 7 positions matching TRBD1. Losses at the gene ends were 4 bases for V and 1 base for J; bases not matched to a gene: 3. The CDR3 extends over 13 amino acids. Germline-derived CDR1 and CDR2 are SQVTM and ANQGSEA. The DNA of the CDR3 is TGCAGCGTTGCAGGGGGAAGCCAAGAGACCCAGTACTTC. It codes for CSVAGGSQETQYF.

The rearrangement links TRBV20-1 to TRBJ2-4; a weak D match, TRBD1 (6 bases). The CDR3 length is 14 residues. Germline CDR1 DFQATT, CDR2 SNEGSKA (reference sequence). The V gene lost 7 bases and the J gene lost 0 bases, with 13 bases spanning the gap. The CDR3 sequence is CSVLNREAKNIQYF. The DNA for the CDR3 is TGCAGTGTCTTGAACAGGGAAGCCAAAAACATTCAGTACTTC.

There are a few counts of this clonotype. This sequence joins TRBV6-4 and TRBJ2-3; 9 nucleotides agree with TRBD2. The CDR3 covers 18 residues. Looked up from germline, CDR1 is MRHNA and CDR2 is SNTAGT. After removal of 5 bases from V and 0 bases from J, the junction contained 12 bases not matched to a gene. The CDR3 loop is CASSHRGSAGGSTDTQYF. CDR3 DNA sequence: TGTGCCAGCAGTCACCGAGGTTCGGCGGGGGGGAGCACAGATACGCAGTATTTT.

This chain links TRBV7-9 with TRBJ2-3, with a possible D match to TRBD1 (5 bases). This CDR3 comprises 15 residues. The ends were cut back, 5 bases at V and 1 base at J, with 13 bases in the middle. Germline V gives CDR1 SEHNR, CDR2 FQNEAQ (reference sequence). The CDR3 protein is CASSPRGQGTDTQYF. Written as DNA, the CDR3 is TGTGCCAGCAGCCCCAGAGGACAAGGCACAGATACGCAGTATTTT.

This clonotype was seen just once. The J gene is TRBJ1-1, the V gene TRBV7-2; D might be TRBD1 (5 bases). V was cut by 5 bases and J by 0 bases, with 13 bases left in between. CDR1 is SGHTA, CDR2 FQGNSA, per germline. CDR3 length equals 15 residues. The CDR3 bases are TGTGCCAGCAGCGCCCGGGACCTACTGAACACTGAAGCTTTCTTT. Protein product: CASSARDLLNTEAFF.

This clonotype has more than one count but fewer than ten. This chain joins TRBV4-3 and TRBJ1-1; tentative D call: TRBD1 (6 bases). The CDR3 spans 15 residues. The germline V gene has CDR1 LGHNA and CDR2 YSLEER. Trimming took off 2 bases at V and 0 bases at J, with 10 bases between the two ends. The CDR3 spells CASSQQRGLNTEAFF. DNA for the CDR3: TGCGCCAGCAGCCAACAACGGGGGCTGAACACTGAAGCTTTCTTT.

This clonotype was observed a handful of times. The CDR3 bases are TGTGCCACCGCACAGGGCACAGATACGCAGTATTTT. It yields the protein CATAQGTDTQYF. The V gene is TRBV10-3, the J gene TRBJ2-3; maybe TRBD1 (5 bases). Between the trimmed V and J ends, which lost 10 bases and 1 base, there was a span of 9 bases. The CDR3 is made up of 12 amino acids. The germline V gene has CDR1 ENHRY and CDR2 SYGVKD.

This clonotype has a handful of counts. The chain is built from TRBV5-4 and TRBJ2-1; D call uncertain. The V gene lost 7 bases and the J gene lost 7 bases, with 18 bases spanning the gap. Germline V gene lookup returns CDR1 SGHNT and CDR2 YYREEE (reference sequence). This CDR3 spans 14 amino acids. CDR3 bases: TGTGCCAGCTCGCTAAACCAATTGGGGAATGAGCAGTTCTTC. Amino acids: CASSLNQLGNEQFF.

This clonotype was detected a few times. The CDR3 DNA reads TGTGCCAGCAGCGAGGGACTAGCGGACTTCAAGACAGGGACCCAGTACTTC. Protein sequence: CASSEGLADFKTGTQYF. The rearrangement uses TRBV6-2 or TRBV6-3 and TRBJ2-7; TRBD2 aligns across 11 bases. The last part of the DNA fits TRBJ2-5 better; the J call may be wrong. The CDR3 extends over 17 amino acids. In germline, CDR1 is MNHEY, CDR2 SVGEGT.

The chain has TRBV6-5 and TRBJ2-1; D perhaps matches TRBD2 (6 bases). CDR1 MNHEY and CDR2 SVGAGI come from the germline V gene. This CDR3 has 16 amino acids. The V and J ends lost 5 bases and 0 bases respectively, with 14 bases between them. For the CDR3, the DNA is TGTGCCAGCAGTCCGAGAGGAGCGGGCTCCTACAATGAGCAGTTCTTC. It translates to CASSPRGAGSYNEQFF.

The chain combines TRBV20-1 with TRBJ1-6, with D possibly matching TRBD1 (5 bases). The tail of the sequence fits TRBJ1-1 better, so the J call may be wrong. The CDR3 runs 15 residues. CDR1 and CDR2 (germline): DFQATT, SNEGSKA (reference sequence). The DNA for the CDR3 is TGCAGTGGTACAGGAGGTTATGGGCAGATCGGAGAAGCTTTCTTT. Translated, it gives CSGTGGYGQIGEAFF.

The CDR3 sequence: CASSGSDPTYEQYF. The CDR3 region has the DNA TGTGCCAGCAGTGGCAGCGACCCTACCTACGAGCAGTACTTC. The chain is built from TRBV2 and TRBJ2-7; D is unclear. V lost 4 bases and J lost 2, with 12 bases in between. This CDR3 is built from 14 residues. Germline values: CDR1 SNHLY, CDR2 FYNNEI.

This clonotype appeared a few times. The J gene is TRBJ1-2, the V gene TRBV5-1; D unresolved. With 2 bases removed from V and 1 base from J, the gap between germline ends came to 9 bases. Germline assignment: CDR1 SGHRS and CDR2 YFSETQ. The CDR3 is made up of 14 amino acids. CDR3 nucleotide sequence: TGCGCCAGCAGCTTAAACGAGGGTAACTATGGCTACACCTTC. As protein: CASSLNEGNYGYTF.

The CDR3 bases are TGTGCCAGCAGCCGGACTAGCGGGGGCTTGTCATACGAGCAGTACTTC. Protein product: CASSRTSGGLSYEQYF. The chain joins TRBV7-9 to TRBJ2-7; TRBD2 aligns across 13 bases. The V gene end was trimmed by 5 bases and the J gene end by 4 bases; junction bases not matched to a gene: 8. This CDR3 region has 16 residues. Germline V gene data show CDR1 as SEHNR and CDR2 as FQNEAQ (reference sequence).

In regard to this clonotype: An end of the junction differs from the germline gene, which may be a read error. The J gene is TRBJ2-5, the V gene TRBV29-1; D gene ambiguous. CDR1 is SQVTM and CDR2 is ANQGSEA in the germline V gene. This CDR3 region has 13 residues. CDR3 bases: TGCAGCGTCGCTACAGTGGACCAAGAGGCCCAGTACTTC. This gives the protein CSVATVDQEAQYF.

There are a few counts of this clonotype. The V and J genes are TRBV11-2 and TRBJ2-3, with D unresolved. This CDR3 has 14 residues. Germline CDR1 and CDR2: SGHAT and FQNNGV. The V and J ends lost 2 bases and 7 bases respectively, with 13 bases between them. The CDR3, as DNA: TGTGCCAGCAGCTTACCGGTCCCATTAAATACGCAGTATTTT. The encoded protein is CASSLPVPLNTQYF.

The genes are TRBV20-1 and TRBJ2-7; TRBD1 matches at 8 bases. V lost 3 bases to trimming and J lost 2 bases; unmatched junction nucleotides: 6. Germline V gene lookup returns CDR1 DFQATT and CDR2 SNEGSKA (reference sequence). CDR3 size: 14 residues. CDR3 DNA sequence: TGCAGTGCTAGGGCAGGGGGCGCAGCCTACGAGCAGTACTTC. Its translation is CSARAGGAAYEQYF.

This rearrangement joins TRBV20-1 to TRBJ1-1, with D tentatively TRBD1 (6 bases). Between the trimmed V and J ends, which lost 1 base and 4 bases, there was a span of 16 bases. CDR3 length: 15 residues. The germline V gene encodes CDR1 DFQATT and CDR2 SNEGSKA (reference sequence). CDR3 DNA: TGCAGTGCTAGAGTGGAGGGGGGCGTTGGCACTGAAGCTTTCTTT. Its translation: CSARVEGGVGTEAFF.

This clonotype was recorded a few times. V and J are TRBV9 and TRBJ2-3, with 8 bases aligning to TRBD2. The CDR3 has 15 amino acids. Germline lookup yields CDR1 SGDLS and CDR2 YYNGEE. V lost 6 bases, J lost 1 base, and 7 bases stayed unmatched. DNA for the CDR3: TGTGCCAGCACTCAGCGGGGGACTCGCACAGATACGCAGTATTTT. Residues: CASTQRGTRTDTQYF.

This chain joins TRBV27 and TRBJ2-6; a weak D match, TRBD1 (5 bases). The CDR3 sequence is 15 residues long. Germline CDR1 reads MNHEY; CDR2 reads SMNVEV (reference sequence). Trimming removed 5 bases from V and 0 bases from J, with 8 bases in between. CDR3 nucleotides: TGTGCCAGCAGTCACAGGAACTCTGGGGCCAACGTCCTGACTTTC. It encodes CASSHRNSGANVLTF. Using reference TRBV27 and TRBJ2-6 for the parts outside the CDR3, the full variable domain is EAQVTQNPRYLITVTGKKLTVTCSQNMNHEYMSWYRQDPGLGLRQIYYSMNVEVTDKGDVPEGYKVSRKEKRNFPLILESPSPNQTSLYFCASSHRNSGANVLTFGAGSRLTVL.

The rearrangement joins TRBV6-2 or TRBV6-3 to TRBJ2-5; TRBD2 might be the D (6 bases). This CDR3 contains 13 residues. Germline lookup yields CDR1 MNHEY and CDR2 SVGEGT. With 6 bases removed from V and 11 bases from J, the gap between germline ends came to 19 bases. The CDR3 nucleotides read TGTGCCAGCAGCCGAGTCCGGTCGGGGGAGCAGTACTTC. Translation gives CASSRVRSGEQYF.

This clonotype occurred a few times. The CDR3 DNA reads TGCAGCGTTGAAGAGGGGGCGTCTAGCTCCTACGAGCAGTACTTC. Its translation is CSVEEGASSSYEQYF. This sequence joins TRBV29-1 and TRBJ2-7; TRBD1 is a possible D gene (6 bases). Germline V lookup: CDR1 SQVTM, CDR2 ANQGSEA. The CDR3 runs 15 residues. V lost 0 bases and J 0 bases, leaving 12 bases between the germline ends.

This clonotype appeared a few times. This sequence joins TRBV5-1 and TRBJ2-1; 8 bases map to TRBD2. This CDR3 region has 17 residues. J was trimmed by 0 bases and V by 0 bases; bases with no gene match: 5. The germline CDR1 and CDR2 sequences are SGHRS and YFSETQ. DNA of the CDR3: TGCGCCAGCAGCTTGGAAGCGGGGGCGACCTCCTACAATGAGCAGTTCTTC. Its translation is CASSLEAGATSYNEQFF.

The chain is built from TRBV4-3 and TRBJ2-1; 7 bases agree with TRBD1. This CDR3 has 15 residues. V lost 3 bases and J lost 4; bases outside the gene matches: 6. The germline V gene has CDR1 LGHNA and CDR2 YSLEER. The CDR3 sequence is CASSHDRVPYNEQFF. Written as DNA, the CDR3 is TGCGCCAGCAGCCATGACAGGGTCCCTTACAATGAGCAGTTCTTC.

Here the CDR3 reads CSARVNRATNYGYTF. The CDR3 DNA is TGCAGTGCTAGAGTAAACAGGGCAACTAACTATGGCTACACCTTC. The chain is built from TRBV20-1 and TRBJ1-2; D might be TRBD1 (6 bases). Trimming took 1 base from V and 0 from J, leaving 12 bases between them. CDR3 length: 15 residues. The V gene's germline CDR1 is DFQATT and CDR2 SNEGSKA (reference sequence).

The rearrangement links TRBV9 to TRBJ1-4, with 7 bases lining up with TRBD1. V gave up 4 bases and J gave up 8 bases; unmatched junction bases: 11. Germline V gives CDR1 SGDLS, CDR2 YYNGEE. The CDR3 runs 15 residues. The CDR3 DNA reads TGTGCCAGCAGCCCCCGGGACAGCGAAGGGGAAAAACTGTTTTTT. It encodes CASSPRDSEGEKLFF.

Note on this clonotype: Germline and junction disagree at one end, which may indicate a read error. The chain is built from TRBV7-2 and TRBJ1-5; D is perhaps TRBD1 (6 bases). The CDR3 has 16 amino acids. From germline, CDR1 is SGHTA and CDR2 FQGNSA. CDR3 sequence: CASSLGPTGRNQPLHF. CDR3 sequence (DNA): TGTGCCAGCAGCTTAGGACCGACAGGCCGCAATCAGCCCCTGCATTTT.

This clonotype was detected only a few times. The genes are TRBV7-3 and TRBJ2-3, with D maybe TRBD2 (5 bases). Germline CDR1 is SGHTA and CDR2 is FQGTGA. This CDR3 has 17 amino acids. Trimming removed 5 bases at V and 2 bases at J, with 20 bases between. CDR3 protein: CASSPRAGRGYTDTQYF. The DNA for the CDR3 is TGTGCCAGCAGCCCTCGGGCTGGTCGGGGTTACACAGATACGCAGTATTTT.

This clonotype was picked up one time. V is TRBV29-1 and J is TRBJ2-5, with TRBD2 matching over 7 bases. The CDR3 extends over 17 amino acids. From germline, CDR1 is SQVTM and CDR2 ANQGSEA. The junction had 13 bases not matched to a gene; V was cut back by 2 bases and J by 1 base. The chain's CDR3 is CSVEKRGADTSQETQYF. The CDR3 DNA follows: TGCAGCGTTGAAAAGCGGGGAGCAGATACCAGCCAAGAGACCCAGTACTTC. Based on the CDR3 plus reference TRBV29-1 and TRBJ2-5, the full variable domain is SAVISQKPSRDICQRGTSLTIQCQVDSQVTMMFWYRQQPGQSLTLIATANQGSEATYESGFVIDKFPISRPNLTFSTLTVSNMSPEDSSIYLCSVEKRGADTSQETQYFGPGTRLLVL.